This TCR beta chain was recorded in a study of T cell repertoires and HLA-DP antigens. Study information: Versus self, one alloantigen differed at one groove amino acid, the other at nine to eleven.

Of note for this clone: Antigen: not known.

This CDR3 is built from 16 residues. Germline values: CDR1 ENHRY, CDR2 SYGVKD. Trimming left V 8 bases short and J 1 base short, with 20 bases between. Clones were sequenced by immunoSEQ multiplex PCR, and TCRdb holds only the in-frame ones, with some missing. The table records 90,000 to 130,000 clones, over 90% of them present only once. Sequencing input: CD4+ T cells from PBMCs. The chain employs TRBV10-3 and TRBJ1-1, with D possibly matching TRBD1 (5 bases). The sequence came from a woman in her late teens or twenties in good health and CMV-seronegative. The CDR3 DNA is TGTGCCATCGGGCCGGGGGTCTCGGTAGGGAACACTGAAGCTTTCTTT. Translated: CAIGPGVSVGNTEAFF.